The 27 T cell receptor beta chains below all came from one sample that was sequenced in a study of blood T cells in healthy people across ages. The authors ran a second PCR of about 6 to 11 cycles using a sample-barcoded 5' primer and a J-beta primer mix. In TCRdb, the 5' RACE reads were re-called with MiXCR into one record per CDR3 protein. The table lists roughly 1.6 million distinct CDR3 sequences, roughly 30% of them singletons. Sequenced: blood. These receptors originate from a woman in her twenties or thirties in good health.

This chain connects TRBV4-1 to TRBJ2-2; TRBD2 agrees at 7 bases. CDR1 and CDR2 (germline): MGHRA, YSYEKL. V was clipped by 6 bases and J by 5 bases; unmatched bases: 9. CDR3 size: 15 residues. The DNA for the CDR3 is TGCGCCAGCAGGGGGACCGGGACTAAGACCGGGGAGCTGTTTTTT. Translation gives CASRGTGTKTGELFF.

At least ten counts were recorded for this clonotype. J is TRBJ1-6 and V is TRBV6-5, with 9 bases fitting TRBD1. Trimming took 5 bases from V and 10 from J; bases not matched to a gene: 6. CDR1 and CDR2 from the germline V gene are MNHEY and SVGAGI. This CDR3 region has 14 residues. The CDR3 is CASSGTGPRSPLHF. The CDR3 coding sequence is TGTGCCAGCAGTGGGACAGGGCCCAGGTCACCCCTCCACTTT.

The chain is built from TRBV7-9 and TRBJ2-7; 10 bases are a match to TRBD2. V gave up 6 bases and J gave up 7 bases; unmatched junction bases: 15. The V gene's germline CDR1 is SEHNR and CDR2 FQNEAQ (reference sequence). The CDR3 is made up of 16 amino acids. The CDR3 spells CASRPFGAGGRNEQYF. CDR3 sequence (DNA): TGTGCCAGCAGGCCTTTCGGAGCGGGAGGGAGGAATGAGCAGTACTTC. Full variable domain (outside the CDR3, taken from reference TRBV7-9 and TRBJ2-7): DTGVSQNPRHKITKRGQNVTFRCDPISEHNRLYWYRQTLGQGPEFLTYFQNEAQLEKSRLLSDRFSAERPKGSFSTLEIQRTEQGDSAMYLCASRPFGAGGRNEQYFGPGTRLTVT.

The chain is built from TRBV30 and TRBJ1-2; no clear D. The germline V gene encodes CDR1 GTSNPN and CDR2 SVGIG (reference sequence). Trimming took 2 bases from V and 2 from J, leaving 15 bases between them. This CDR3 spans 15 amino acids. CDR3 amino acids: CAWSLNFQANYGYTF. DNA for the CDR3: TGTGCCTGGAGTCTCAACTTTCAGGCGAACTATGGCTACACCTTC.

Remarks on this clonotype: The junction shows a germline mismatch at one end, possibly a read error. The chain links TRBV27 to TRBJ2-7; 7 nucleotides match TRBD2. There are 15 residues in the CDR3. Germline CDR1 reads MNHEY; CDR2 reads SMNVEV (reference sequence). The CDR3 region has the DNA TGTGCCTGCAGTTGGGAGGGAGGGCCCTCCTACGAGCAGTACTTC. This encodes CACSWEGGPSYEQYF.

The chain is built from TRBV3-1 and TRBJ2-7, with no clear D. Between the trimmed V and J ends, which lost 3 bases and 7 bases, there was a span of 13 bases. The germline V gene encodes CDR1 LGHDT and CDR2 YNNKEL (reference sequence). The CDR3 loop spans 13 amino acids. The CDR3 DNA sequence: TGTGCCAGCAGCCAGGCGGCGTCGTTAGAGCAGTACTTC. This codes for CASSQAASLEQYF.

The chain carries TRBV12-3 or TRBV12-4 and TRBJ1-4; D is undetermined. This CDR3 has 15 amino acids. V was cut by 1 base and J by 3 bases, with 9 bases left in between. The CDR3 is CASSLEVGSNEKLFF. The CDR3 DNA is TGTGCCAGCAGTTTAGAGGTGGGATCTAATGAAAAACTGTTTTTT.

For this clonotype: Because the CDR3 is missing its conserved closing phenylalanine or tryptophan, this is likely a read error. The chain combines TRBV28 with TRBJ2-2; TRBD1 aligns across 8 bases. Germline V CDR1 and CDR2: MDHEN, SYDVKM. This CDR3 has 15 amino acids. Trimming cost V 3 bases and J 6 bases; bases outside gene matches: 6. CDR3 nucleotides: TGTGCCAGCAGTTTCGGGACAGGTGAAGCCGGGGAGCTGTTTTGT. Translation: CASSFGTGEAGELFC.

The chain couples TRBV6-6 to TRBJ1-5; D is uncertain. With 0 bases removed from V and 4 bases from J, the gap between germline ends came to 16 bases. Germline values: CDR1 MNHNY, CDR2 SVGAGI (reference sequence). The CDR3 totals 17 residues. CDR3 sequence: CASSYSNTRPGNQPQHF. The DNA of the CDR3 is TGTGCCAGCAGTTACTCGAACACCAGACCGGGTAATCAGCCCCAGCATTTT.

The J gene is TRBJ2-1, the V gene TRBV7-9; D may be TRBD1 (7 bases). Germline CDR1 SEHNR, CDR2 FQNEAQ (reference sequence). Trimming took 10 bases from V and 3 from J, leaving 22 bases between them. This CDR3 is 16 amino acids long. The CDR3 DNA reads as TGTGCCATCAAATCCCAGGGGGGAGAGCGCTACAATGAGCAGTTCTTC. This translates into CAIKSQGGERYNEQFF.

Points on this clonotype: Its ends do not fully match the called genes, so a read error is possible. The chain couples TRBV9 to TRBJ2-2, with D perhaps being TRBD1 or TRBD2 (5 bases each). The germline V gene has CDR1 SGDLS and CDR2 YYNGEE. The CDR3 runs 16 residues. The CDR3 sequence: CAGSVSPGRTTGELFF. For the CDR3, the DNA is TGTGCCGGCAGCGTCTCCCCGGGACGGACCACCGGGGAGCTGTTTTTT.

V and J are TRBV2 and TRBJ2-6; D call uncertain. Germline V gene lookup returns CDR1 SNHLY and CDR2 FYNNEI. Trimming shortened V by 8 bases and J by 2 bases, and 10 bases separated the two germline ends. The CDR3 runs to 14 residues. The CDR3 DNA reads TGTGCCAGCGAGCCTAGGGCTGGGGCCAACGTCCTGACTTTC. Protein sequence: CASEPRAGANVLTF.

The chain is built from TRBV20-1 and TRBJ2-7; 7 positions agree with TRBD2. There are 14 residues in the CDR3. Germline V gene lookup returns CDR1 DFQATT and CDR2 SNEGSKA (reference sequence). The V and J ends lost 7 bases and 1 base, in that order; junction bases with no gene match: 10. The CDR3 region is CSVSPGGSSYEQYF. The CDR3 DNA reads as TGCAGTGTAAGCCCGGGGGGATCGTCCTACGAGCAGTACTTC.

V and J are TRBV7-2 and TRBJ1-5; 8 nucleotides agree with TRBD1. J was trimmed by 7 bases and V by 2 bases; bases with no gene match: 7. This CDR3 is 15 amino acids long. Germline-derived CDR1 and CDR2 are SGHTA and FQGNSA. CDR3 nucleotides: TGTGCCAGCAGCTTATCCAGGGGGCCGGTGCAGCCCCAGCATTTT. It is translated as CASSLSRGPVQPQHF.

This chain joins TRBV5-1 and TRBJ2-3; 7 bases map to TRBD2. The length of the CDR3 is 16 residues. Germline V lookup: CDR1 SGHRS, CDR2 YFSETQ. Trimming removed 4 bases from V and 4 bases from J; junction bases left unmatched: 12. CDR3 nucleotide sequence: TGCGCCAGCAGCAACCCTAGCGGCGGAGGTGCAGATACGCAGTATTTT. It encodes CASSNPSGGGADTQYF.

The J gene is TRBJ2-2, the V gene TRBV20-1; TRBD2 matches at 11 bases. The CDR3 loop spans 16 amino acids. Germline trimming cut 0 bases from V and 4 bases from J; bases unmatched to any gene: 4. Germline V CDR1 and CDR2: DFQATT, SNEGSKA (reference sequence). The CDR3 region is CSARDVAGGLTGELFF. CDR3 sequence (DNA): TGCAGTGCTAGAGATGTAGCGGGGGGGCTCACCGGGGAGCTGTTTTTT.

The genes are TRBV7-2 and TRBJ1-1; tentative D call: TRBD1 (6 bases). This CDR3 is built from 13 residues. Germline CDR1 reads SGHTA; CDR2 reads FQGNSA. V was pared by 5 bases and J by 9 bases, with 16 bases between. CDR3 nucleotides: TGTGCCAGCAGCCCGAGGAGGGGGATCCAAGCTTTCTTT. It is translated as CASSPRRGIQAFF.

J is TRBJ2-1 and V is TRBV9; 13 bases fit TRBD2. The CDR3 is 15 residues long. Trimming at V came to 2 bases and at J to 7 bases, leaving 3 bases not matched to a gene. Germline CDR1 is SGDLS and CDR2 is YYNGEE. The CDR3 region is CASSVRTSGSNEQFF. Written as DNA, the CDR3 is TGTGCCAGCAGCGTCCGGACTAGCGGGAGTAATGAGCAGTTCTTC.

A word on this clonotype: A junction boundary mismatches the germline segment, possibly from a read error. The chain uses TRBV12-3 or TRBV12-4 and TRBJ2-3; the D is unclear. The CDR3 has 12 residues. The CDR3 DNA is TGTGCCAGCAGTCCGGGCGCAGATACGGAGTATTTT. Translating gives CASSPGADTEYF.

Concerning this clonotype: The junction and the germline gene differ at one end; a read error may be behind it. The gene calls are TRBV6-1 and TRBJ2-5; weak D call: TRBD1 (5 bases). This CDR3 has 15 amino acids. CDR1 is MNHNS and CDR2 is SASEGT in the germline V gene. The CDR3 protein is CACRTRTGRAETQYF. DNA for the CDR3: TGTGCCTGCAGGACAAGAACAGGTCGAGCGGAGACCCAGTACTTC.

This clonotype turned up a few times. The J gene is TRBJ2-3, the V gene TRBV20-1, with 9 positions matching TRBD1. Germline CDR1 reads DFQATT; CDR2 reads SNEGSKA (reference sequence). J lost 1 base, V lost 5 bases, and 4 bases had no gene match. The CDR3 runs to 14 residues. CDR3 amino acids: CSARGQGRTDTQYF. The CDR3 nucleotides read TGCAGTGCTCGGGGACAGGGTCGCACAGATACGCAGTATTTT.

The chain has TRBV27 and TRBJ1-1; the D is unclear. The CDR3 runs to 15 residues. V was cut by 6 bases and J by 0 bases, with 14 bases left in between. Germline-derived CDR1 and CDR2 are MNHEY and SMNVEV (reference sequence). The CDR3 coding sequence is TGTGCCAGCAGCTCCATATGGTGGATGAACACTGAAGCTTTCTTT. Protein: CASSSIWWMNTEAFF.

This clonotype has ten or more counts. This chain connects TRBV21-1 to TRBJ2-1. TRBV21-1 is a pseudogene segment. CDR3 length equals 14 residues. Written as DNA, the CDR3 is TGTGCCAGCAGCAAGGGAAGCGACTACAATGAGCAGTTCTTC. Protein product: CASSKGSDYNEQFF.

The V and J genes are TRBV27 and TRBJ1-1, with 8 bases fitting TRBD1. J gave up 1 base and V 4 bases, and 5 bases lay outside the gene matches. This CDR3 spans 15 amino acids. CDR1 MNHEY and CDR2 SMNVEV come from the germline V gene (reference sequence). The CDR3 DNA follows: TGTGCCAGCAGTTCAGGGGGCGGATGGAACACTGAAGCTTTCTTT. Protein sequence: CASSSGGGWNTEAFF.

The J gene is TRBJ2-1, the V gene TRBV5-1, with 8 bases matching TRBD1. J was trimmed by 10 bases and V by 3 bases; bases with no gene match: 9. The CDR3 is 14 residues long. Germline CDR1 is SGHRS and CDR2 is YFSETQ. DNA for the CDR3: TGCGCCAGCAGCTCAGGGGGCGAGTTCGGCGAGCAGTTCTTC. Translated, it gives CASSSGGEFGEQFF.

This clonotype was seen ten or more times. This chain uses TRBV20-1 with TRBJ2-7; D remains ambiguous. Germline CDR1 reads DFQATT; CDR2 reads SNEGSKA (reference sequence). V was trimmed by 1 base and J by 2 bases, leaving 9 bases between them. This CDR3 has 13 residues. The CDR3 DNA reads TGCAGTGCTAGAGGAGACCATACCTACGAGCAGTACTTC. This sequence encodes CSARGDHTYEQYF.

This clonotype was found a few times. The rearrangement links TRBV5-6 to TRBJ2-5, with D perhaps assigned TRBD1 or TRBD2 (7 bases each). The CDR3 contains 15 residues. Looked up from germline, CDR1 is SGHDT and CDR2 is YYEEEE. The germline V and J ends were trimmed by 4 bases and 2 bases, with 15 bases remaining between them. The DNA of the CDR3 is TGTGCCAGCAGCCAGGGGGGGGCTACACAAGAGACCCAGTACTTC. Its protein is CASSQGGATQETQYF.